Below are 25 T cell receptor beta chains sequenced from a single sample in a study of regulatory T cells in long-lasting Graves disease. Investigators prepared the TCR beta libraries by applying iRepertoire HTBI primers and Arm-PCR of CDR3 regions. MiXCR was run by TCRdb on the multiplex PCR reads, yielding one entry per CDR3 protein. The repertoire has around 460,000 distinct CDR3 sequences, around 15% of them found once; the top ten carry roughly 15%. As to time point: newly diagnosed GD, antithyroid drugs for less than 3 months. PBMCs were the source of the RNA used for TCR sequencing. The same specimen was also included in a second study, on T cells in Graves' hyperthyroidism and ophthalmopathy.

The sequences come from peripheral blood mononuclear cells (PBMCs), collected at new diagnosis, from a patient treated with antithyroid drugs. The receptors shown here come from a woman in her 50s with Graves disease.

This clonotype was observed at least ten times. The V and J genes are TRBV11-2 and TRBJ2-7, with 9 bases aligning to TRBD2. V trimming: 5 bases; J trimming: 3 bases; junction bases outside the gene matches: 5. Germline values: CDR1 SGHAT, CDR2 FQNNGV. The CDR3 covers 14 residues. CDR3 nucleotide sequence: TGTGCCAGCAGCCACCTTAGCGGGAGCTACGAGCAGTACTTC. Residues: CASSHLSGSYEQYF. Looking up the rest from reference TRBV11-2 and TRBJ2-7 gives the full variable domain: EAGVAQSPRYKIIEKRQSVAFWCNPISGHATLYWYQQILGQGPKLLIQFQNNGVVDDSQLPKDRFSAERLKGVDSTLKIQPAKLEDSAVYLCASSHLSGSYEQYFGPGTRLTVT.

This clonotype was counted many times. The chain carries TRBV28 and TRBJ1-1; 7 nucleotides align to TRBD1. The CDR3 length is 15 residues. Per the germline V gene, CDR1 is MDHEN and CDR2 is SYDVKM. The junction had 9 bases not matched to a gene; V was cut back by 3 bases and J by 5 bases. The CDR3 is CASSFLQGGWTEAFF. For the CDR3, the DNA is TGTGCCAGCAGTTTCTTGCAGGGGGGGTGGACTGAAGCTTTCTTT.

The table lists this clonotype with many counts. V and J are TRBV20-1 and TRBJ1-5; 7 nucleotides agree with TRBD1. J was trimmed by 11 bases and V by 0 bases; bases with no gene match: 13. Germline assignment: CDR1 DFQATT and CDR2 SNEGSKA (reference sequence). The CDR3 extends over 15 amino acids. The CDR3 DNA follows: TGCAGTGCTAGAGATCAAGGACAGGCAAGTGTCGCCCAGCATTTT. This encodes CSARDQGQASVAQHF.

This clonotype came up once. The chain uses TRBV6-2 or TRBV6-3 and TRBJ2-2, with D maybe TRBD2 (10 bases). CDR1 is MNHEY, CDR2 SVGEGT, per germline. Trimming pared 5 bases from V and 6 bases from J, leaving 25 bases between. This CDR3 is 18 amino acids long. The CDR3 region is CASSKRTGVGLAAGELFF. The CDR3 DNA reads TGTGCCAGCAGTAAACGGACAGGGGTTGGACTAGCGGCCGGGGAGCTGTTTTTT.

In this sample, this clonotype turned up a few times. The chain has TRBV5-1 and TRBJ2-2; D may correspond to TRBD1 or TRBD2 (5 bases each). This CDR3 contains 15 residues. Germline V gives CDR1 SGHRS, CDR2 YFSETQ. V lost 0 bases to trimming and J lost 4 bases, with 10 bases between them. The CDR3 protein is CASSLGGDGTGELFF. CDR3 nucleotide sequence: TGCGCCAGCAGCTTGGGAGGGGACGGCACCGGGGAGCTGTTTTTT.

A note on this clonotype: A read error may account for a junction end that differs from germline. CDR3 nucleotide sequence: TGTGCCAGCAGCCAGGGACAGGGTAAAGCCTACGAGCAGTACTTT. Its protein product is CASSQGQGKAYEQYF. The chain carries TRBV11-3 and TRBJ2-7, with 9 bases fitting TRBD1. Germline assignment: CDR1 SGHNT and CDR2 YENEEA. The length of the CDR3 is 15 residues. Supplemented by reference TRBV11-3 and TRBJ2-7, the full variable domain reads EAGVVQSPRYKIIEKKQPVAFWCNPISGHNTLYWYLQNLGQGPELLIRYENEEAVDDSQLPKDRFSAERLKGVDSTLKIQPAELGDSAVYLCASSQGQGKAYEQYFGPGTRLTVT.

This clonotype was seen only a few times. The CDR3 loop reads CASNRVNTEAFF. The CDR3 DNA sequence: TGTGCCAGCAACAGGGTGAACACTGAAGCTTTCTTT. This sequence joins TRBV28 and TRBJ1-1; a weak D match, TRBD1 (6 bases). The CDR3 has 12 residues. V was clipped by 7 bases and J by 0 bases, with 6 bases between them. The V gene's germline CDR1 is MDHEN and CDR2 SYDVKM.

This clonotype has a handful of counts. J is TRBJ2-3 and V is TRBV9; D is unresolved. Germline CDR1 and CDR2: SGDLS and YYNGEE. Trimming left V 0 bases short and J 4 bases short, with 6 bases between. This CDR3 is built from 13 residues. The DNA of the CDR3 is TGTGCCAGCAGCGTAGATTTTGCAGATACGCAGTATTTT. This sequence encodes CASSVDFADTQYF.

The V and J genes are TRBV28 and TRBJ1-1; D is undetermined. CDR1 MDHEN and CDR2 SYDVKM come from the germline V gene. Trimming removed 5 bases from V and 0 bases from J, with 16 bases in between. The CDR3 is 16 residues long. CDR3 coding DNA: TGTGCCAGCAGTCTACTCCCGGGGAGGATGAACACTGAAGCTTTCTTT. Translation gives CASSLLPGRMNTEAFF.

This clonotype came up a few times. V and J are TRBV6-2 or TRBV6-3 and TRBJ2-1; 14 nucleotides match TRBD2. Germline CDR1 is MNHEY and CDR2 is SVGEGT. The V segment lost 3 bases and the J segment 9 bases; nucleotides outside the gene matches: 4. The CDR3 contains 15 residues. The DNA for the CDR3 is TGTGCCAGCAGTTATACGGGACTAGCGGGAGTTGAGCAGTTCTTC. Its protein is CASSYTGLAGVEQFF.

The V and J genes are TRBV3-1 and TRBJ2-2, with 9 bases matching TRBD2. The germline CDR1 and CDR2 sequences are LGHDT and YNNKEL (reference sequence). This CDR3 comprises 15 residues. V dropped 4 bases and J dropped 7; count of bases not matched to a gene: 7. CDR3 in DNA: TGTGCCAGCAGCCCTCTAGCGGGATCAGGCGGGGAGCTGTTTTTT. Protein sequence: CASSPLAGSGGELFF. Using reference TRBV3-1 and TRBJ2-2 for the parts outside the CDR3, the full variable domain is DTAVSQTPKYLVTQMGNDKSIKCEQNLGHDTMYWYKQDSKKFLKIMFSYNNKELIINETVPNRFSPKSPDKAHLNLHINSLELGDSAVYFCASSPLAGSGGELFFGEGSRLTVL.

This clonotype was recorded a few times. The chain is built from TRBV30 and TRBJ1-5, with TRBD1 as a possible D gene (6 bases). The V gene's germline CDR1 is GTSNPN and CDR2 SVGIG (reference sequence). The CDR3 loop spans 15 amino acids. Trimming stripped 2 bases from V and 3 bases from J, with 14 bases between. CDR3: CAWSTSGTINQPQHF. For the CDR3, the DNA is TGTGCCTGGAGTACATCCGGGACAATCAATCAGCCCCAGCATTTT.

This clonotype appeared a single time. V and J are TRBV27 and TRBJ2-3, with 7 bases identical to TRBD2. V dropped 6 bases and J dropped 4; count of bases not matched to a gene: 13. Germline CDR1 reads MNHEY; CDR2 reads SMNVEV (reference sequence). The CDR3 spans 16 residues. CDR3 region: CASSSIGGGRADTQYF. CDR3 DNA: TGTGCCAGCAGCTCAATTGGGGGAGGGCGGGCAGATACGCAGTATTTT.

The rearrangement uses TRBV12-3 or TRBV12-4 and TRBJ2-2, with D perhaps TRBD2 (6 bases). Trimming took off 6 bases at V and 2 bases at J, with 10 bases between the two ends. The CDR3 is 14 amino acids. The CDR3 sequence is CASRSGVNTGELFF. The DNA for the CDR3 is TGTGCCAGCAGATCGGGGGTTAACACCGGGGAGCTGTTTTTT.

This clonotype was seen only a few times. With a much larger clone just one base away, this may be a read error. The chain carries TRBV18 and TRBJ2-1; 9 nucleotides match TRBD2. The CDR3 loop spans 15 amino acids. Germline V gives CDR1 KGHSH, CDR2 LQKENI. The V and J ends lost 3 bases and 4 bases, in that order; junction bases with no gene match: 4. CDR3 bases: TGTGCCAGCTCACCGTCTAGCGGGGAATACAATGAGCAGTTCTTC. Its translation is CASSPSSGEYNEQFF.

This clonotype showed up many times. V gene TRBV24-1 combines with J gene TRBJ1-1; D perhaps matches TRBD1 (6 bases). Trimming removed 2 bases at V and 9 bases at J, with 24 bases between. Per germline, CDR1 KGHDR and CDR2 SFDVKD. The CDR3 contains 17 residues. The CDR3 DNA sequence: TGTGCCACCAGTGATTCCACTGCCGGGACACGGGACGGGAAAGCTTTCTTT. Encoded protein: CATSDSTAGTRDGKAFF.

CDR3 sequence reads: CAWSVAPFGGLNTEAFF. The CDR3 coding sequence is TGTGCCTGGAGTGTCGCCCCGTTCGGAGGACTGAACACTGAAGCTTTCTTT. The J gene is TRBJ1-1, the V gene TRBV30; D gene unclear. Trimming took off 0 bases at V and 0 bases at J, with 17 bases between the two ends. Germline lookup yields CDR1 GTSNPN and CDR2 SVGIG (reference sequence). The CDR3 sequence is 17 residues long.

This rearrangement joins TRBV28 to TRBJ1-5; D remains ambiguous. The CDR3 spans 16 residues. Germline V gives CDR1 MDHEN, CDR2 SYDVKM. V was pared by 3 bases and J by 3 bases, with 15 bases between. Written as DNA, the CDR3 is TGTGCCAGCAGTTTTACGGTTCAGGTAAACAATCAGCCCCAGCATTTT. Its translation is CASSFTVQVNNQPQHF.

This clonotype was counted at least ten times. V usage is TRBV12-3 or TRBV12-4 and J usage is TRBJ1-5; D is undetermined. V was shortened by 1 base and J by 1 base, with 14 bases between the two germline ends. The CDR3 runs 17 residues. CDR3 nucleotides: TGTGCCAGCAGTTTAGATCTTCTCGGGCAGAGCAATCAGCCCCAGCATTTT. It encodes CASSLDLLGQSNQPQHF.

This clonotype appeared a single time. The CDR3 bases are TGTGCCAGCAGCCCGACCGGGACTTCAGCCAAAAACATTCAGTACTTC. Translated, it gives CASSPTGTSAKNIQYF. The V call is TRBV5-5, the J call TRBJ2-4; TRBD2 might be the D (6 bases). The ends were cut back, 4 bases at V and 0 bases at J, with 14 bases in the middle. This CDR3 has 16 residues. Looked up from germline, CDR1 is SGHKS and CDR2 is YYEKEE (reference sequence).

A single count supports this clonotype. A read error may explain this, as a much larger clone is one base away. V gene TRBV11-2 combines with J gene TRBJ1-1, with D tentatively TRBD1 (5 bases). The CDR3 loop spans 15 amino acids. Germline V gene data show CDR1 as SGHAT and CDR2 as FQNNGV. The CDR3 here is CASSERGTGVTESFF. CDR3 nucleotide sequence: TGTGCCAGCAGTGAACGGGGAACGGGGGTCACTGAATCTTTCTTT.

This clonotype was observed a few times. The rearrangement uses TRBV29-1 and TRBJ1-4, with a tentative D call TRBD1 (6 bases). This CDR3 spans 14 amino acids. Germline V CDR1 and CDR2: SQVTM, ANQGSEA. Trimming stripped 4 bases from V and 2 bases from J, with 11 bases between. The CDR3 sequence is CSVAAGVTNEKLFF. CDR3 sequence (DNA): TGCAGCGTTGCGGCAGGGGTTACTAATGAAAAACTGTTTTTT. The complete variable domain, with remaining parts taken from reference TRBV29-1 and TRBJ1-4, reads SAVISQKPSRDICQRGTSLTIQCQVDSQVTMMFWYRQQPGQSLTLIATANQGSEATYESGFVIDKFPISRPNLTFSTLTVSNMSPEDSSIYLCSVAAGVTNEKLFFGSGTQLSVL.

This clonotype was recorded at least ten times. J is TRBJ2-7 and V is TRBV2, with a tentative D call TRBD2 (6 bases). Germline V gene lookup returns CDR1 SNHLY and CDR2 FYNNEI. Deletions cut 7 bases from V and 1 base from J, with 17 bases between. The CDR3 extends over 15 amino acids. The CDR3 protein is CASILSLARSYEQYF. CDR3 sequence (DNA): TGTGCCAGCATACTCTCCCTAGCGCGTTCCTACGAGCAGTACTTC.

The table lists this clonotype with many counts. The V call is TRBV3-1, the J call TRBJ2-5; unclear D gene. Trimming shortened V by 3 bases and J by 2 bases, and 4 bases separated the two germline ends. The germline V gene encodes CDR1 LGHDT and CDR2 YNNKEL (reference sequence). The CDR3 is 12 amino acids. CDR3 sequence reads: CASSHGQETQYF. In DNA form, the CDR3 reads TGTGCCAGCAGCCACGGACAAGAGACCCAGTACTTC.

Concerning this clonotype itself: Since a much larger clone is just one base distant, this may be a read error. V is TRBV27 and J is TRBJ2-7; maybe TRBD1 (6 bases). The V end lost 1 base, the J end lost 7 bases, and 11 bases lay between the germline ends. CDR3 length: 13 amino acids. CDR1 is MNHEY, CDR2 SMNVEV, per germline (reference sequence). CDR3 in DNA: TGTGCCAGCAGTTTATTGGGGGCGGATGAGCAGTACTTC. Protein: CASSLLGADEQYF.